The source of this TCR beta chain is a study of T-cell reconstitution after alpha-beta-depleted transplantation in children. The study, taken as a whole, reports: T-cell counts and diversity at one year following transplant were attributed mainly to newly produced T cells. Expanded clones from the graft, numbering several hundred, reportedly supplied alpha-beta T cells about two months after transplant.

This clonotype appeared many times. The antigen is undetermined. Preparation of the TCRbeta library was carried out with unique molecular identifiers. TCRdb re-derived calls from the PCR reads in MiXCR, one entry per CDR3 protein. The sample consists of approximately 520,000 distinct CDR3 sequences, about an eighth of them appearing once. The CDR3 extends over 14 amino acids. V was trimmed by 3 bases and J by 8 bases, leaving 14 bases between them. Germline values: CDR1 KGHSH, CDR2 LQKENI. The source was PBMCs, mostly from graft donor cells, collected 180 days after TCRalphabeta/CD19-depleted stem cell transplant. This clonotype was sampled from a female patient aged 2-10 years who had a stem cell transplant for aplastic anemia, so the T cells may come from the graft donor. The chain carries TRBV18 and TRBJ2-4, with no clear D. CDR3 sequence reads: CASSPDTGPHIQYF. The DNA for the CDR3 is TGTGCCAGCTCACCTGATACGGGTCCGCACATTCAGTACTTC.